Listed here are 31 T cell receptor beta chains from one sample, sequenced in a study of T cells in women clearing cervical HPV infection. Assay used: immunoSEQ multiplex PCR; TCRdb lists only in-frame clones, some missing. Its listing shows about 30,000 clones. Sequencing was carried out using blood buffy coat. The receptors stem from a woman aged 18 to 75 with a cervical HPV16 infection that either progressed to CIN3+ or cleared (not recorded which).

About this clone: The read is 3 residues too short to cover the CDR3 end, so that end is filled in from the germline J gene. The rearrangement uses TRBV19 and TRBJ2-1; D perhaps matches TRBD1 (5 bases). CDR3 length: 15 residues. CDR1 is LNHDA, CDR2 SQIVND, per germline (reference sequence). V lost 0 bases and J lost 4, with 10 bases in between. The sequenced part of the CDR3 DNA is TGTGCCAGTAGTATAGACGGACACGTATACAATGAG. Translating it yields CASSIDGHVYNE. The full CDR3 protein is CASSIDGHVYNEQFF. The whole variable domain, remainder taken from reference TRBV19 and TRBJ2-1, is DGGITQSPKYLFRKEGQNVTLSCEQNLNHDAMYWYRQDPGQGLRLIYYSQIVNDFQKGDIAEGYSVSREKKESFPLTVTSAQKNPTAFYLCASSIDGHVYNEQFFGPGTRLTVL.

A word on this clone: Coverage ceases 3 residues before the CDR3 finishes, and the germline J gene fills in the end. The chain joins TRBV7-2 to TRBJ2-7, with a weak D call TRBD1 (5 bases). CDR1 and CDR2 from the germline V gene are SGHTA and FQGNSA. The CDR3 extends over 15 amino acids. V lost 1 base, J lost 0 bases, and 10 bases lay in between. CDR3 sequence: CASSLGPRDSYEQYF. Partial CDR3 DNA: TGTGCCAGCAGCTTAGGTCCCAGGGACTCCTACGAG.

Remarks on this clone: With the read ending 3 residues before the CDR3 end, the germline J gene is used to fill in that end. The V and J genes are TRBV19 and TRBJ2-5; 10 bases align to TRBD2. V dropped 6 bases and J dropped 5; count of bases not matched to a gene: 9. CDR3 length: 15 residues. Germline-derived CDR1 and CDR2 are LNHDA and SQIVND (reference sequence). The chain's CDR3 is CASSPASGSSETQYF. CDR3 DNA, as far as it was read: TGTGCCAGTAGCCCGGCTAGCGGGAGTTCGGAGACC.

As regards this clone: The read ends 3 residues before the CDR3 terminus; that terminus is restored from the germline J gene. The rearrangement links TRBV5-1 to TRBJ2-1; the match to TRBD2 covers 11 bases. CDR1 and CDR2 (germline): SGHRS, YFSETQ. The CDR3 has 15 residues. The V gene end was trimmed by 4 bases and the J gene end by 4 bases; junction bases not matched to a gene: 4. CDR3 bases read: TGCGCCAGCAGCCCCGGGACTAGCGGATACAATGAG. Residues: CASSPGTSGYNE. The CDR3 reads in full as CASSPGTSGYNEQFF.

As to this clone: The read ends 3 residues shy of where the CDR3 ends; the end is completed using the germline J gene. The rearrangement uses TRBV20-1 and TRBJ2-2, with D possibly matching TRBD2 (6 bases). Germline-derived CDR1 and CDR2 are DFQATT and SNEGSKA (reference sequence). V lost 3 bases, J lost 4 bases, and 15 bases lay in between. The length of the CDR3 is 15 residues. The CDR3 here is CSASPDYSSTGELFF. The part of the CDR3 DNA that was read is TGCAGTGCTAGCCCGGACTATAGCTCCACCGGGGAG.

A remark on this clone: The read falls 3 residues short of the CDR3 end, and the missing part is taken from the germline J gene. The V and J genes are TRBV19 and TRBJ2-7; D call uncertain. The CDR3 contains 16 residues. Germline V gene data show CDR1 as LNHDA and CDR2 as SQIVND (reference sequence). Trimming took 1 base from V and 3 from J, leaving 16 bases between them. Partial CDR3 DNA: TGTGCCAGTAGTATAGCACCCCGGCGCAGGAGCTACGAG. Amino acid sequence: CASSIAPRRRSYE. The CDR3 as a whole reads CASSIAPRRRSYEQYF.

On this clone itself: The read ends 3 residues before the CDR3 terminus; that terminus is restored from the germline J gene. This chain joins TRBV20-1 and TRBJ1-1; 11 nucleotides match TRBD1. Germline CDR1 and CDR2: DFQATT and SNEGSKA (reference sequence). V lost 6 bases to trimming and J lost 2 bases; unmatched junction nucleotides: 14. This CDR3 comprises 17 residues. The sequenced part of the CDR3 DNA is TGCAGTGCCACTGAAGGGACAGGGGGTATATGTAACACTGAA. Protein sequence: CSATEGTGGICNTE. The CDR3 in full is CSATEGTGGICNTEAFF.

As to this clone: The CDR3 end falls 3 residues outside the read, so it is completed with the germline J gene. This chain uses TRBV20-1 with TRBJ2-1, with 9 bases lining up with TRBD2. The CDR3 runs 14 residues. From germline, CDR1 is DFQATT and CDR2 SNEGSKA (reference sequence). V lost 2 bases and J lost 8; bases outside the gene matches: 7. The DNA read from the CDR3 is TGCAGTGCTAGAAGGCTAGCGGGAAGGGATGAG. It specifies CSARRLAGRDE. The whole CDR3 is CSARRLAGRDEQFF.

CDR3 bases read: TGTGCCAGAAGGACTAGCGGGACGGAGACC. It encodes CARRTSGTET. The complete CDR3 sequence is CARRTSGTETQYF. V and J are TRBV2 and TRBJ2-5, with 12 bases aligning to TRBD2. The sequenced fragment ends 3 residues before the CDR3 boundary, so the rest is inferred from the germline J gene. Germline V gives CDR1 SNHLY, CDR2 FYNNEI. This CDR3 has 13 residues. With V trimmed by 9 bases and J by 5 bases, 4 bases remained unmatched.

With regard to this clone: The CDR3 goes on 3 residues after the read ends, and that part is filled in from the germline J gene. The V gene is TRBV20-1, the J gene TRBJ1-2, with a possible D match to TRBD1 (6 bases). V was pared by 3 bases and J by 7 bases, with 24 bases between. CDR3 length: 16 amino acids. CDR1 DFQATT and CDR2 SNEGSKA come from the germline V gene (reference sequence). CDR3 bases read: TGCAGTGCTAGGGATCCGACAGGACAAGTTTCGGGTGGC. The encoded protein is CSARDPTGQVSGG. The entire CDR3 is CSARDPTGQVSGGYTF.

This CDR3 reads CASSLEQGSSYEQYF. The CDR3 bases that were read are TGTGCCAGCAGCCTCGAACAGGGGAGCTCCTACGAG. The chain recombines TRBV7-6 with TRBJ2-7, with 7 bases aligning to TRBD1. The CDR3 end falls 3 residues outside the read, so it is completed with the germline J gene. Unmatched junction bases numbered 7, after V lost 5 bases and J lost 0 bases. Germline-derived CDR1 and CDR2 are SGHVS and FNYEAQ. The CDR3 runs 15 residues.

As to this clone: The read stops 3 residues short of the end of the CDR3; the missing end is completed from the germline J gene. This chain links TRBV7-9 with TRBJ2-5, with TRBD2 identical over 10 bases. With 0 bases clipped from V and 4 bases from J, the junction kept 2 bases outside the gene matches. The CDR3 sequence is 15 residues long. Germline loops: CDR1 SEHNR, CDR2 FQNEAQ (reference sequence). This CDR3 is CASSLALAGAETQYF. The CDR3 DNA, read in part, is TGTGCCAGCAGCTTAGCCCTAGCGGGAGCAGAGACC.

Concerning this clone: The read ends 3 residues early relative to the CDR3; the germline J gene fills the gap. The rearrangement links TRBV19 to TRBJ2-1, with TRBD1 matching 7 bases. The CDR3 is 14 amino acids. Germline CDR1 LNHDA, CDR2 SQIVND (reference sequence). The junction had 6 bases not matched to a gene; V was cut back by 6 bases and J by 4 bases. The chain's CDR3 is CASSGQGDYNEQFF. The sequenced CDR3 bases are TGTGCCAGTAGCGGTCAGGGGGATTACAATGAG.

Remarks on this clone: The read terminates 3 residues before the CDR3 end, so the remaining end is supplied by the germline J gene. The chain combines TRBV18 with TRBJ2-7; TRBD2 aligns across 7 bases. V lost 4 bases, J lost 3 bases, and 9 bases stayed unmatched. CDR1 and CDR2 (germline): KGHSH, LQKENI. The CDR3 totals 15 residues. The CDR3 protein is CASSLSSSGGYEQYF. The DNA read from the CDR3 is TGTGCCAGCTCACTCTCCTCTAGCGGTGGCTACGAG.

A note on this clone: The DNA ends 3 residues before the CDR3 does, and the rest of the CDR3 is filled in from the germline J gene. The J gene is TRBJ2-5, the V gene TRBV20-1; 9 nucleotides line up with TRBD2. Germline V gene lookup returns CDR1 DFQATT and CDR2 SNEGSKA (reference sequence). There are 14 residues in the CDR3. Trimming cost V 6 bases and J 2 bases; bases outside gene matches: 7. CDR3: CSAKRLAVQETQYF. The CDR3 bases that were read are TGCAGTGCGAAGAGACTAGCGGTACAAGAGACC.

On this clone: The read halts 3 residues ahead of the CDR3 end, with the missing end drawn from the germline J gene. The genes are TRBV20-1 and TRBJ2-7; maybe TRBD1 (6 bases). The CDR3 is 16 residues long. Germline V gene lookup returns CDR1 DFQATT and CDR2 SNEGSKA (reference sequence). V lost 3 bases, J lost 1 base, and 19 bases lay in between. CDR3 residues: CSARDSDLGSSYEQYF. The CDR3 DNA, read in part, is TGCAGTGCTAGGGACAGCGACCTTGGTTCTTCCTACGAG.

CDR3 DNA, as far as it was read: TGTGCCAGCAGGCGGACAGGAGGGGAGACG. It specifies CASRRTGGET. The whole CDR3 region reads CASRRTGGETQYF. The chain has TRBV5-6 and TRBJ2-3; a weak D match, TRBD1 (7 bases). The CDR3 end falls 3 residues outside the read, so it is completed with the germline J gene. Germline V gene lookup returns CDR1 SGHDT and CDR2 YYEEEE. This CDR3 region has 13 residues.

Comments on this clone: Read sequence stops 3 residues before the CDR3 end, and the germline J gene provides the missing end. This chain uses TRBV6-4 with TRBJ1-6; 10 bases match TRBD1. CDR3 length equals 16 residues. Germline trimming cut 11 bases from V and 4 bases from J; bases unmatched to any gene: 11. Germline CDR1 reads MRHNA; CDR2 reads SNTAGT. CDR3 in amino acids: CASRGQGGDYNSPLHF. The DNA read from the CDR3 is TGTGCCTCGAGAGGACAGGGGGGAGATTATAATTCACCC.

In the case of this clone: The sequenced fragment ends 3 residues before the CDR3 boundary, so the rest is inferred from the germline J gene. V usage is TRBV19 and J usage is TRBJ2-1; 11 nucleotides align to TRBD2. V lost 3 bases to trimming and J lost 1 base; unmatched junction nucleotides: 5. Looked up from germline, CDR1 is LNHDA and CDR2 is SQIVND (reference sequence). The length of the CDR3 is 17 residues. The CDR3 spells CASSITRLAGSYNEQFF. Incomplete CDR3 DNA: TGTGCCAGTAGTATTACCCGACTAGCGGGATCCTACAATGAG.

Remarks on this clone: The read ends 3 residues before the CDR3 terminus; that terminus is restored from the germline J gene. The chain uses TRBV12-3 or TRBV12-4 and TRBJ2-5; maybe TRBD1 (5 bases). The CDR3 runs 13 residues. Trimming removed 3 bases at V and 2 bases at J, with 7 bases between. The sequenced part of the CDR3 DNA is TGTGCCAGCAGTTTGGGGCAGCAAGAGACC. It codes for CASSLGQQET. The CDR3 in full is CASSLGQQETQYF.

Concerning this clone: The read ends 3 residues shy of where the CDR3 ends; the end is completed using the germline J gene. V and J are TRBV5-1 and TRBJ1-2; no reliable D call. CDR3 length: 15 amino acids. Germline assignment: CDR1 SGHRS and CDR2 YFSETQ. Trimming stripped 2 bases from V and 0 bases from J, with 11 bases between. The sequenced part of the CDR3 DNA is TGCGCCAGCAGCTTTCGGGGAGGGACTAACTATGGC. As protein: CASSFRGGTNYG. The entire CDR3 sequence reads CASSFRGGTNYGYTF. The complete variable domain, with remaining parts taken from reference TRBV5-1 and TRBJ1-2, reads KAGVTQTPRYLIKTRGQQVTLSCSPISGHRSVSWYQQTPGQGLQFLFEYFSETQRNKGNFPGRFSGRQFSNSRSEMNVSTLELGDSALYLCASSFRGGTNYGYTFGSGTRLTVV.

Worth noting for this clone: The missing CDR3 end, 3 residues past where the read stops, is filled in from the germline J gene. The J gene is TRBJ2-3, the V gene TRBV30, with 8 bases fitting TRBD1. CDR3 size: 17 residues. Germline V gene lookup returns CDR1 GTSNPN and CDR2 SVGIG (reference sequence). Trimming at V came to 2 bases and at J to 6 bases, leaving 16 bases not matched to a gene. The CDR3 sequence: CAWSQNNRGFGMDTQYF. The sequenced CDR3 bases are TGTGCCTGGAGTCAAAATAACAGGGGGTTTGGTATGGATACG. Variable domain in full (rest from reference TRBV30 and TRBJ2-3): SQTIHQWPATLVQPVGSPLSLECTVEGTSNPNLYWYRQAAGRGLQLLFYSVGIGQISSEVPQNLSASRPQDRQFILSSKKLLLSDSGFYLCAWSQNNRGFGMDTQYFGPGTRLTVL.

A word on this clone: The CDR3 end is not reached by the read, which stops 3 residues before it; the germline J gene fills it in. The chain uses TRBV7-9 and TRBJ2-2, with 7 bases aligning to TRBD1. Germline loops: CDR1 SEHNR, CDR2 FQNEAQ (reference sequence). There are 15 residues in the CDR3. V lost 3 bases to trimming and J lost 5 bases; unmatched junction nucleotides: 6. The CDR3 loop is CASSFRDRATGELFF. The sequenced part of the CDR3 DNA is TGTGCCAGCAGCTTCCGGGACAGAGCTACCGGGGAG.

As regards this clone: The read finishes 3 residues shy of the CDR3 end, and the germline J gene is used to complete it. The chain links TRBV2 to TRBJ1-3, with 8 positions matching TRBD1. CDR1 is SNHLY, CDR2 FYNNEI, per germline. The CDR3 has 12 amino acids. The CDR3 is CASRPGQGTIYF. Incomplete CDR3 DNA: TGTGCCAGCAGACCCGGACAGGGAACC.

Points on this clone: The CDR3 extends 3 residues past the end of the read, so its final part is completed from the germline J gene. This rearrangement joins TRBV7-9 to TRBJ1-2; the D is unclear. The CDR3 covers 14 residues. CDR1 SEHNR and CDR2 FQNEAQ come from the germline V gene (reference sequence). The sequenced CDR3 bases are TGTGCCAGCAGTAATCAGTTACGATACAATGAC. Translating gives CASSNQLRYND. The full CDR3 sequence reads CASSNQLRYNDYTF.

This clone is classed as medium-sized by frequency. CDR3 in amino acids: CASNQGSSKNIQYF. The DNA read from the CDR3 is TGTGCCAGCAATCAGGGATCGTCCAAAAACATT. This chain uses TRBV2 with TRBJ2-4; D may be TRBD1 (5 bases). The read halts 3 residues ahead of the CDR3 end, with the missing end drawn from the germline J gene. Deletions cut 7 bases from V and 2 bases from J, with 12 bases between. This CDR3 comprises 14 residues. Looked up from germline, CDR1 is SNHLY and CDR2 is FYNNEI.

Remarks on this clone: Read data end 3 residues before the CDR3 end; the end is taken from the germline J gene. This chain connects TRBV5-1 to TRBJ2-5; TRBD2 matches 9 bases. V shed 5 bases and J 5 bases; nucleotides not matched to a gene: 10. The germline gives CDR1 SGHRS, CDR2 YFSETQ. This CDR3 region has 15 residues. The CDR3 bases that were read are TGCGCCAGCAGACTAGCGGGCCAGGGCGGGGAGACC. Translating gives CASRLAGQGGET. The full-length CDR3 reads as CASRLAGQGGETQYF.

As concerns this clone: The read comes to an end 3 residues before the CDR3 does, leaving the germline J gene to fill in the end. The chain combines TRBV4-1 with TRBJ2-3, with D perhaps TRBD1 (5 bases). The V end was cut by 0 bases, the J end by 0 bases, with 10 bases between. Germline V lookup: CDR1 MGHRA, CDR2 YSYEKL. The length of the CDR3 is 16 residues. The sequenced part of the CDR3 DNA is TGCGCCAGCAGCCAAGAAACAGGTCTGAGCACAGATACG. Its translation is CASSQETGLSTDT. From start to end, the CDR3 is CASSQETGLSTDTQYF.

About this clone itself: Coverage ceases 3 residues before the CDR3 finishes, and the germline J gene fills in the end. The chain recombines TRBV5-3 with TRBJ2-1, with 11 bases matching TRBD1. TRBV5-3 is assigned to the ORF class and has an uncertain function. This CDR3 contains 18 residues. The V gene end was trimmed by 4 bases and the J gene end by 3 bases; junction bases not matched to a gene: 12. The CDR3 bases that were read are TGTGCCAGAAGCCTCTACCGGACAGGGGGCAAAATCTACAATGAG. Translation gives CARSLYRTGGKIYNE. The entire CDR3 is CARSLYRTGGKIYNEQFF.

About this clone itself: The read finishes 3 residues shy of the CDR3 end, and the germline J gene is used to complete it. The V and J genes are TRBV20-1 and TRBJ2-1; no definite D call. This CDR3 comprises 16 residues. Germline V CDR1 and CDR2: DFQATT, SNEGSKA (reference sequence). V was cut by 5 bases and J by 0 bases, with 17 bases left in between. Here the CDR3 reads CSAHHAGQSSYNEQFF. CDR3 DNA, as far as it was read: TGCAGTGCTCATCACGCAGGCCAGAGCTCCTACAATGAG.

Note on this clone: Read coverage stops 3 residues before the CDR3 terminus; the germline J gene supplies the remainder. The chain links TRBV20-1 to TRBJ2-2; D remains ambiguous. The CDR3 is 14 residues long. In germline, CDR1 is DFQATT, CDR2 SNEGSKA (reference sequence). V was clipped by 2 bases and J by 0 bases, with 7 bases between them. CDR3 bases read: TGCAGTGCTAGACCACTTACGAACACCGGGGAG. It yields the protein CSARPLTNTGE. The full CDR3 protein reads CSARPLTNTGELFF.